Listed below are T cell receptor beta chains from one sample, sequenced in a study of T cell responses to AZD1222 COVID-19 vaccine. Clones were read by immunoSEQ multiplex PCR, and TCRdb kept only the in-frame ones, dropping some. This table holds 110,000 to 150,000 clones, more than 75% found once. The material sequenced was peripheral blood, taken 28 days after the second AZD1222 dose. These receptors came from an adult who received the AZD1222 COVID-19 vaccine. CDR3s include the opening cysteine and the closing phenylalanine or tryptophan. D genes are given only for firm matches. Size values are once, few and many counts, or a class for expanded clones, and some rows have none.

d_gene	j_gene	v_gene	abundance	CDR3aa	CDR3nt
-	TRBJ2-3	TRBV24-1	once	CATSDSGPDTQYF	TGTGCCACCAGTGATTCCGGGCCCGATACGCAGTATTTT
-	TRBJ1-6	TRBV30	-	CAWRPMGHDNSPLHF	TGTGCCTGGAGGCCAATGGGGCACGATAATTCACCCCTCCACTTT
TRBD2	TRBJ2-1	TRBV9	-	CASSVLTSAYNEQFF	TGTGCCAGCAGCGTTCTCACTAGCGCCTACAATGAGCAGTTCTTC
-	TRBJ1-2	TRBV28	-	CASSFGAFGYTF	TGTGCCAGCAGTTTCGGCGCCTTTGGCTACACCTTC
TRBD1	TRBJ2-1	TRBV9	-	CASSRDSYNEQFF	TGTGCCAGCAGTCGGGACAGTTACAATGAGCAGTTCTTC
-	TRBJ1-3	TRBV7-3	-	CASSLNGDVGNTIYF	TGTGCCAGCAGCTTAAATGGGGACGTTGGAAACACCATATATTTT
-	TRBJ2-7	TRBV5-6	-	CASSPLGTLNEQYF	TGTGCCAGCAGCCCCCTCGGGACTCTAAACGAGCAGTACTTC
-	TRBJ2-6	TRBV5-6	-	CASLKVGANVLTF	TGTGCCAGCTTGAAGGTTGGGGCCAACGTCCTGACTTTC
-	TRBJ1-1	TRBV7-2	-	CASSSDSWNTEAFF	TGTGCCAGCAGCTCCGACAGTTGGAACACTGAAGCTTTCTTT
TRBD1	TRBJ1-3	TRBV7-2	-	CASSLRGLGNTIYF	TGTGCCAGCAGCCTCAGGGGGCTCGGAAACACCATATATTTT
-	TRBJ1-4	TRBV7-9	-	CASSFGADEKLFF	TGTGCCAGCAGCTTCGGGGCCGACGAAAAACTGTTTTTT
TRBD2	TRBJ2-3	TRBV10-3	-	CAISVGLAGEGDTQYF	TGTGCCATCAGTGTTGGACTAGCGGGGGAAGGAGATACGCAGTATTTT
-	TRBJ1-4	TRBV28	-	CASSLLDKATNEKLFF	TGTGCCAGCAGTCTCCTAGATAAAGCAACTAATGAAAAACTGTTTTTT
-	TRBJ1-1	TRBV19	-	CASRWGRQNTEAFF	TGTGCCAGTAGATGGGGACGGCAGAACACTGAAGCTTTCTTT
-	TRBJ2-5	TRBV18	-	CASSPRTETQYF	TGTGCCAGCTCACCTAGGACTGAGACCCAGTACTTC
TRBD1	TRBJ1-2	TRBV3-1/TRBV3-2	-	CASSQDDRTGDDTF	TGTGCCAGCAGCCAAGATGATCGGACAGGGGACGACACCTTC
-	TRBJ1-5	TRBV24-1	-	CATSDPQGNQPQHF	TGTGCCACCAGTGACCCCCAGGGTAATCAGCCCCAGCATTTT
TRBD1	TRBJ2-1	TRBV19	-	CASSLPGQGNEQFF	TGTGCCAGTAGTCTTCCGGGACAGGGGAACGAGCAGTTCTTC
-	TRBJ1-2	TRBV7-8	-	CASSLEWGGYTF	TGTGCCAGCAGCTTAGAATGGGGCGGCTACACCTTC
-	TRBJ1-2	TRBV2	-	CASSVNSPNYGYTF	TGTGCCAGCAGTGTAAACAGTCCTAACTATGGCTACACCTTC
TRBD2	TRBJ2-7	TRBV7-9	-	CASSFAGGPNEQYF	TGTGCCAGCAGCTTTGCGGGGGGGCCGAACGAGCAGTACTTC
-	TRBJ2-3	TRBV7-9	-	CASSLTGTDTQYF	TGTGCCAGCAGCTTAACGGGTACAGATACGCAGTATTTT
TRBD2	TRBJ2-4	TRBV7-9	once	CASANGEGHIQYF	TGTGCCAGCGCAAATGGGGAGGGGCACATTCAGTACTTC
TRBD1	TRBJ2-1	TRBV19	once	CASSEPGQGPPGKQFF	TGTGCCAGTAGTGAACCGGGACAGGGGCCCCCGGGGAAGCAGTTCTTC
-	TRBJ2-7	TRBV5-1	many	CASSDSGYEQYF	TGCGCCAGCAGCGATTCAGGGTACGAGCAGTACTTC
-	TRBJ1-6	TRBV19	-	CASSKDHERNSPLHF	TGTGCCAGTAGTAAAGACCACGAGAGAAATTCACCCCTCCACTTT
-	TRBJ1-4	TRBV19	once	CASRETSRPTSVRQAKLFF	TGTGCCAGTAGGGAGACATCGCGTCCGACATCGGTTCGGCAAGCAAAACTGTTTTTT